The sequence of this TCR beta chain was determined in a study of CD4 T cell repertoires in COVID-19. Across the whole study: After less than 12 days of IL-2 expansion, CFSE-low cells were relabeled and restimulated with other coronavirus spikes.

Clones were read by immunoSEQ multiplex PCR, and TCRdb kept only the in-frame ones, dropping some. The table lists thousands of clones, less than 90% of them singletons. No culture step preceded sequencing of the ex vivo isolated memory T cells. This CDR3 comprises 15 residues. The V end lost 5 bases, the J end lost 4 bases, and 15 bases lay between the germline ends. Per germline, CDR1 SEHNR and CDR2 FQNEAQ (reference sequence). Sequenced here: effector memory CD4+ T cells from blood, sampled before the COVID-19 pandemic. The receptor's source is a human donor who had COVID-19. V usage is TRBV7-9 and J usage is TRBJ2-1; a possible D gene is TRBD1 (8 bases). The CDR3 loop reads CASSPTGGGYNEQFF. The CDR3 region has the DNA TGTGCCAGCAGCCCCACAGGGGGGGGGTACAATGAGCAGTTCTTC. Full variable domain (missing parts from reference TRBV7-9 and TRBJ2-1): DTGVSQNPRHKITKRGQNVTFRCDPISEHNRLYWYRQTLGQGPEFLTYFQNEAQLEKSRLLSDRFSAERPKGSFSTLEIQRTEQGDSAMYLCASSPTGGGYNEQFFGPGTRLTVL.